This T cell receptor (beta chain) was sequenced for a study of ipilimumab plus nivolumab after autologous stem cell transplantation. For the study at large: A median of roughly eight nivolumab and five or six ipilimumab doses were given.

In this sample, this clone turned up once. Profiling relied on immunoSEQ multiplex PCR, and the TCRdb table lists in-frame clones only, not all of them. The sample shows about 19,000 clones, around 82% of them seen only once. The TCR comes from a male donor with diffuse large B-cell lymphoma. This specimen was PBMCs, taken in a trial of ipilimumab plus nivolumab as post-transplant consolidation.

CDR3 loop: CASLAPGITDTQYF. The DNA for the CDR3 is TGTGCCAGCCTAGCCCCGGGAATCACAGATACGCAGTATTTT. The rearrangement uses TRBV28 and TRBJ2-3, with D perhaps TRBD2 (5 bases). Trimming cost V 8 bases and J 2 bases, with 14 bases left between them. Germline V gene lookup returns CDR1 MDHEN and CDR2 SYDVKM. The CDR3 covers 14 residues.